In its sample, the clone carrying this T cell receptor beta chain was seen once. The repertoire was sequenced with immunoSEQ multiplex PCR; TCRdb's copy has only in-frame clones and lacks some. The sample includes 65,000 to 75,000 clones, around 86% of them seen just once. The record originates from a study of technical replicates of blood from a handful of donors. Germline loops: CDR1 SGHTA, CDR2 FQGNSA. The CDR3 consists of 14 residues. Between the trimmed V and J ends, which lost 0 bases and 5 bases, there was a span of 10 bases. Sequenced sample: PBMCs. The receptor comes from a human donor in good health. Some clones in this sample may be carry-over from other donors' samples. The V gene is TRBV7-2, the J gene TRBJ1-1, with a tentative D call TRBD1 (6 bases). CDR3 protein: CASSLALGGTEAFF. CDR3 coding DNA: TGTGCCAGCAGCTTAGCGCTAGGGGGAACTGAAGCTTTCTTT.